The 25 T cell receptor beta chains given below trace back to one sample, sequenced in a study of control samples from healthy donors and cancer patients. Here immunoSEQ multiplex PCR was the method, and the copy in TCRdb shows in-frame clones only, minus some. The data hold around 130,000 clones, with around 93% observed a single time. Sequenced material: blood. Receptor source: a man aged 18 to 30 in good health.

This clone has just one count. The genes are TRBV6-5 and TRBJ1-4, with D perhaps TRBD1 (5 bases). The V end was cut by 6 bases, the J end by 8 bases, with 19 bases between. The CDR3 length is 15 residues. CDR1 MNHEY and CDR2 SVGAGI come from the germline V gene. The CDR3 nucleotides read TGTGCCAGCAGCTTGACGGCGGACATTGACGAAAAACTGTTTTTT. Protein: CASSLTADIDEKLFF.

CDR3 region: CASSQNSGASTDTQYF. CDR3 in DNA: TGTGCCAGCAGCCAAAATAGCGGGGCAAGCACAGATACGCAGTATTTT. This chain uses TRBV7-3 with TRBJ2-3, with 8 nucleotides matching TRBD2. J was trimmed by 0 bases and V by 5 bases; bases with no gene match: 7. Germline assignment: CDR1 SGHTA and CDR2 FQGTGA. The CDR3 spans 16 residues. The full variable domain, with the rest looked up from reference TRBV7-3 and TRBJ2-3, is GAGVSQTPSNKVTEKGKYVELRCDPISGHTALYWYRQSLGQGPEFLIYFQGTGAADDSGLPNDRFFAVRPEGSVSTLKIQRTERGDSAVYLCASSQNSGASTDTQYFGPGTRLTVL.

The V gene is TRBV11-2, the J gene TRBJ2-7; D is uncertain. The CDR3 extends over 13 amino acids. The germline V gene has CDR1 SGHAT and CDR2 FQNNGV. With 2 bases removed from V and 5 bases from J, the gap between germline ends came to 10 bases. CDR3 nucleotides: TGTGCCAGCAGCTTACTGATCTGGGACGAGCAGTACTTC. Translated: CASSLLIWDEQYF.

The chain uses TRBV6-6 and TRBJ1-1, with TRBD1 identical over 7 bases. Germline loops: CDR1 MNHNY, CDR2 SVGAGI (reference sequence). The CDR3 runs to 13 residues. The trim removed 6 bases at V and 2 bases at J, leaving 3 bases unmatched. CDR3: CASRTGLNTEAFF. The CDR3 region has the DNA TGTGCCAGCAGGACAGGGCTTAACACTGAAGCTTTCTTT.

The J gene is TRBJ1-2, the V gene TRBV19, with 9 bases identical to TRBD1. V lost 4 bases and J lost 6; bases outside the gene matches: 6. The CDR3 is made up of 14 amino acids. Germline V lookup: CDR1 LNHDA, CDR2 SQIVND (reference sequence). This chain's CDR3 is CASSKRDRAHGYTF. Here the CDR3 DNA reads TGTGCCAGTAGTAAACGGGACAGGGCCCATGGCTACACCTTC. Based on the CDR3 plus reference TRBV19 and TRBJ1-2, the full variable domain is DGGITQSPKYLFRKEGQNVTLSCEQNLNHDAMYWYRQDPGQGLRLIYYSQIVNDFQKGDIAEGYSVSREKKESFPLTVTSAQKNPTAFYLCASSKRDRAHGYTFGSGTRLTVV.

V is TRBV7-2 and J is TRBJ2-5; D is possibly TRBD2 (6 bases). The CDR3 covers 12 residues. Germline V CDR1 and CDR2: SGHTA, FQGNSA. The V gene lost 5 bases and the J gene lost 10 bases, with 14 bases spanning the gap. CDR3 protein: CASSPIVGGQYF. DNA for the CDR3: TGTGCCAGCAGCCCCATCGTGGGGGGCCAGTACTTC.

V gene TRBV6-5 combines with J gene TRBJ1-1; D gene uncertain. This CDR3 has 13 amino acids. With 7 bases removed from V and 1 base from J, the gap between germline ends came to 10 bases. Looked up from germline, CDR1 is MNHEY and CDR2 is SVGAGI. CDR3 residues: CASNRQKNTEAFF. CDR3 in DNA: TGTGCCAGCAACCGCCAGAAGAACACTGAAGCTTTCTTT.

The chain uses TRBV6-1 and TRBJ1-5; tentatively, D is TRBD1 (5 bases). CDR1 is MNHNS and CDR2 is SASEGT in the germline V gene. V was cut by 2 bases and J by 7 bases, with 15 bases left in between. There are 15 residues in the CDR3. The CDR3 loop is CASSERGWAGQPQHF. The DNA for the CDR3 is TGTGCCAGCAGTGAAAGGGGCTGGGCTGGACAGCCCCAGCATTTT.

This chain connects TRBV12-3 or TRBV12-4 to TRBJ2-5; possible D gene TRBD2, 5 bases. The CDR3 spans 13 residues. With 5 bases removed from V and 5 bases from J, the gap between germline ends came to 12 bases. CDR3 sequence (DNA): TGTGCCAGCAGTAGGGCTAGCTGGGAGACCCAGTACTTC. This encodes CASSRASWETQYF.

V is TRBV25-1 and J is TRBJ2-7; D gene uncertain. The ends were cut back, 7 bases at V and 6 bases at J, with 16 bases in the middle. Germline CDR1 MGHDK, CDR2 SYGVNS. This CDR3 is 13 amino acids long. The CDR3 sequence: CASKGSPGLEQYF. CDR3 sequence (DNA): TGTGCCAGCAAAGGCAGCCCGGGTCTCGAGCAGTACTTC.

This chain joins TRBV5-4 and TRBJ2-2; 7 nucleotides line up with TRBD1. With 3 bases clipped from V and 1 base from J, the junction kept 3 bases outside the gene matches. CDR1 SGHNT and CDR2 YYREEE come from the germline V gene (reference sequence). The CDR3 is 15 amino acids. The DNA of the CDR3 is TGTGCCAGCAGCTCCGGGACAGTGAACACCGGGGAGCTGTTTTTT. Amino acid sequence: CASSSGTVNTGELFF. Full variable domain (missing parts from reference TRBV5-4 and TRBJ2-2): ETGVTQSPTHLIKTRGQQVTLRCSSQSGHNTVSWYQQALGQGPQFIFQYYREEENGRGNFPPRFSGLQFPNYSSELNVNALELDDSALYLCASSSGTVNTGELFFGEGSRLTVL.

The count of this clone is one. V is TRBV5-1 and J is TRBJ1-1; 9 positions agree with TRBD1. With V trimmed by 4 bases and J by 6 bases, 16 bases remained unmatched. The germline V gene encodes CDR1 SGHRS and CDR2 YFSETQ. The CDR3 has 17 amino acids. The DNA of the CDR3 is TGCGCCAGCAGCCCGTACCTCGGACAGGGGCTTACATCTGAAGCTTTCTTT. Its protein product is CASSPYLGQGLTSEAFF.

The CDR3 spells CASRFAGTKGYTF. The CDR3 coding sequence is TGTGCCAGTAGGTTCGCCGGGACAAAAGGCTACACCTTC. The rearrangement links TRBV19 to TRBJ1-2; the D gene is possibly TRBD1 (6 bases). V lost 6 bases, J lost 8 bases, and 16 bases lay in between. This CDR3 region has 13 residues. From germline, CDR1 is LNHDA and CDR2 SQIVND (reference sequence).

The CDR3 DNA reads as TGTGCCAGCAGGGACAGGGAAGTGCAGCCCCAGCATTTT. This translates into CASRDREVQPQHF. The rearrangement joins TRBV6-5 to TRBJ1-5, with TRBD1 identical over 8 bases. This CDR3 comprises 13 residues. Trimming removed 6 bases from V and 7 bases from J; junction bases left unmatched: 5. From germline, CDR1 is MNHEY and CDR2 SVGAGI.

The chain couples TRBV10-3 to TRBJ1-5; unclear D gene. The CDR3 loop spans 17 amino acids. V was shortened by 0 bases and J by 3 bases, with 15 bases between the two germline ends. Germline CDR1 is ENHRY and CDR2 is SYGVKD. As DNA, the CDR3 is TGTGCCATCAGTGAGTCGGGAGGCGTGGGCCTCAATCAGCCCCAGCATTTT. Translating it yields CAISESGGVGLNQPQHF.

The chain has TRBV4-1 and TRBJ2-7, with 7 bases matching TRBD1. CDR3 length: 15 residues. Germline CDR1 MGHRA, CDR2 YSYEKL. Losses at the gene ends were 4 bases for V and 2 bases for J; bases not matched to a gene: 8. This CDR3 reads CASSPPRTGAYEQYF. CDR3 nucleotides: TGCGCCAGCAGCCCCCCGAGGACAGGAGCCTACGAGCAGTACTTC.

This clone was observed a single time. The V and J genes are TRBV7-7 and TRBJ1-1, with D possibly being TRBD1 (5 bases). V was clipped by 3 bases and J by 3 bases, with 8 bases between them. Germline CDR1 and CDR2: SSHAT and FNYEAQ (reference sequence). This CDR3 has 13 residues. CDR3 sequence reads: CASSLGTDTEAFF. CDR3 nucleotide sequence: TGTGCCAGCAGCTTGGGGACTGACACTGAAGCTTTCTTT.

The gene calls are TRBV11-2 and TRBJ1-2; D remains unclear. The germline V gene encodes CDR1 SGHAT and CDR2 FQNNGV. The CDR3 totals 13 residues. V was cut by 5 bases and J by 3 bases, with 10 bases left in between. CDR3 sequence (DNA): TGTGCCAGCAGCATTCAGTCGTACTATGGCTACACCTTC. It is translated as CASSIQSYYGYTF.

The chain is built from TRBV9 and TRBJ2-1; D may match TRBD1 or TRBD2 (6 bases each). The CDR3 totals 14 residues. Germline CDR1 reads SGDLS; CDR2 reads YYNGEE. V lost 6 bases to trimming and J lost 2 bases, with 12 bases between them. Here the CDR3 reads CASTPGDTYNEQFF. As DNA, the CDR3 is TGTGCCAGCACCCCGGGGGACACCTACAATGAGCAGTTCTTC.

This clone was picked up one time. The V call is TRBV4-1, the J call TRBJ1-2; TRBD1 might be the D (6 bases). The CDR3 is 13 amino acids. Germline CDR1 MGHRA, CDR2 YSYEKL. V was cut by 4 bases and J by 6 bases, with 12 bases left in between. The CDR3 loop reads CASSRRQGNGYTF. The CDR3 DNA reads as TGCGCCAGCAGCCGACGGCAGGGGAATGGCTACACCTTC.

The chain couples TRBV5-6 to TRBJ1-6; a possible D gene is TRBD1 (6 bases). The CDR3 runs to 14 residues. From germline, CDR1 is SGHDT and CDR2 YYEEEE. V was clipped by 0 bases and J by 10 bases, with 11 bases between them. The CDR3 reads CASSLGGAESPLHF. The CDR3 region has the DNA TGTGCCAGCAGCTTGGGGGGGGCTGAGTCACCCCTCCACTTT.

The chain employs TRBV27 and TRBJ1-1, with 9 bases fitting TRBD1. Germline CDR1 and CDR2: MNHEY and SMNVEV (reference sequence). Trimming cost V 4 bases and J 11 bases; bases outside gene matches: 8. The CDR3 consists of 13 residues. In DNA form, the CDR3 reads TGTGCCAGCAGTTCACACCGGGACAGGGCGGCTTTCTTT. Its protein is CASSSHRDRAAFF.

The chain joins TRBV9 to TRBJ1-1; D unresolved. The CDR3 runs 14 residues. The germline V gene encodes CDR1 SGDLS and CDR2 YYNGEE. Trimming removed 0 bases at V and 4 bases at J, with 10 bases between. The CDR3 region has the DNA TGTGCCAGCAGCGTAGCAGGTGAGAGCACTGAAGCTTTCTTT. It encodes CASSVAGESTEAFF.

A single count supports this clone. The chain has TRBV5-1 and TRBJ1-2, with 7 positions matching TRBD1. This CDR3 comprises 15 residues. The ends lost 5 bases at V and 6 bases at J; junction bases unmatched: 13. Germline V gene data show CDR1 as SGHRS and CDR2 as YFSETQ. The CDR3 protein is CASRNDPTGPDGYTF. CDR3 nucleotides: TGCGCCAGCAGAAACGACCCGACAGGGCCTGATGGCTACACCTTC.

The chain joins TRBV7-9 to TRBJ2-1, with 8 bases lining up with TRBD1. Trimming at V came to 3 bases and at J to 8 bases, leaving 3 bases not matched to a gene. Germline V lookup: CDR1 SEHNR, CDR2 FQNEAQ (reference sequence). The CDR3 spans 13 residues. Written as DNA, the CDR3 is TGTGCCAGCAGCTTGCCAGGGGGCGATGAGCAGTTCTTC. This sequence encodes CASSLPGGDEQFF.